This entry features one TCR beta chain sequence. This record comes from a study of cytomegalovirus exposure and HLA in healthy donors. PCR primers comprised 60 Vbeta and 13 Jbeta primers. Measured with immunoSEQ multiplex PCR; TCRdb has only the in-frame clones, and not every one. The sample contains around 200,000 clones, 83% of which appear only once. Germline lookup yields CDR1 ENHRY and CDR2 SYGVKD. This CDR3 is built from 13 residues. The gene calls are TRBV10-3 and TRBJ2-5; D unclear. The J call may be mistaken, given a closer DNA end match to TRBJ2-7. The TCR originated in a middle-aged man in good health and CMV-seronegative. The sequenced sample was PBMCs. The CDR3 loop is CAISRSSSYEQYF. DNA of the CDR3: TGTGCCATCTCTAGATCAAGCTCCTACGAGCAGTACTTC.